Listed here is a single T cell receptor beta chain. Its antigen is undetermined. Some clones are missing from TCRdb's copy, which holds only in-frame ones; the method was immunoSEQ multiplex PCR. This table has fewer than 35,000 clones, just under 75% appearing once. This record belongs to a study of early stage breast cancer tumors. The CDR3 runs to 19 residues. V shed 1 base and J 2 bases; nucleotides not matched to a gene: 11. In germline, CDR1 is SGHDN, CDR2 FVKESK. Study findings and constraints: Enriched TCRB sequences shared across patients were mostly commonly generated sequences. Tumors had roughly 2.5-fold higher T cell density than normal breast.

The source is a person aged 25 to 39 with breast cancer. Sequencing was done on a sample of breast tumor tissue. The V and J genes are TRBV14 and TRBJ2-2, with TRBD1 matching 9 bases. The CDR3 region has the DNA TGTGCCAGCAGCCAAGCAGGACAGGGGTCTTACTTAAACACCGGGGAGCTGTTTTTT. Protein sequence: CASSQAGQGSYLNTGELFF.